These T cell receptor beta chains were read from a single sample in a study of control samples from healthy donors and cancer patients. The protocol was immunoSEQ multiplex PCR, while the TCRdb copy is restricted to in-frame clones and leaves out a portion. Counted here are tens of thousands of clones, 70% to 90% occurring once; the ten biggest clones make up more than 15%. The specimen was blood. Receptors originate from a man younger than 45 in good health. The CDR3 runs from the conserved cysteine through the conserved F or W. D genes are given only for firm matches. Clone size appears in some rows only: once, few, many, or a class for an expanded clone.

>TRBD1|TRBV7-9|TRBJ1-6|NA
CASSFPGQGERSPLHF
TGTGCCAGCAGCTTTCCGGGACAGGGGGAGAGGTCACCCCTCCACTTT
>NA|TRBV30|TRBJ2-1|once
CAWRGEESSYNEQFF
TGTGCCTGGAGGGGTGAGGAGAGCTCCTACAATGAGCAGTTCTTC
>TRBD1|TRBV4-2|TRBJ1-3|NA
CASSQDQRGQGAANSGNTIYF
TGTGCCAGCAGCCAAGATCAAAGAGGACAGGGGGCCGCAAACTCTGGAAACACCATATATTTT
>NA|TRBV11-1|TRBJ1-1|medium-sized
CASGRDTEAFF
TGTGCCAGCGGCCGGGACACTGAAGCTTTCTTT
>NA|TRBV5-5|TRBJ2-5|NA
CASSPLKETQYF
TGTGCCAGCAGCCCCTTAAAAGAGACCCAGTACTTC
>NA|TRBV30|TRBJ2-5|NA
CAWSRVGETQYF
TGTGCCTGGAGCAGGGTAGGAGAGACCCAGTACTTC
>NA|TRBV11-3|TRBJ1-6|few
CASPWGVSSYNSPLHF
TGTGCCAGTCCGTGGGGGGTGAGCTCCTATAATTCACCCCTCCACTTT
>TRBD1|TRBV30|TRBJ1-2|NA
CACTGTGGVYGYTF
TGTGCCTGCACCGGGACAGGGGGCGTCTATGGCTACACCTTC
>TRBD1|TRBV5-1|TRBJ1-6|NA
CASSFLGDSPYNSPLHF
TGCGCCAGCAGCTTCCTGGGGGACAGCCCCTATAATTCACCCCTCCACTTT
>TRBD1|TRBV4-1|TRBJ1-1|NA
CASSQIGTGVVLNTEAFF
TGCGCCAGCAGCCAAATCGGGACAGGGGTTGTCTTGAACACTGAAGCTTTCTTT
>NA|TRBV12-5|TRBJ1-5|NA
CASGLRAGQPQHF
TGTGCTAGTGGTTTAAGGGCCGGGCAGCCCCAGCATTTT
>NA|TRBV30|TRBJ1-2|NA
CAWSVRDGYYGYTF
TGTGCCTGGAGTGTACGCGATGGGTACTATGGCTACACCTTC
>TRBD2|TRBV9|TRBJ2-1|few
CASSVAPLAGVYEQFF
TGTGCCAGCAGCGTAGCCCCACTAGCGGGGGTCTATGAGCAGTTCTTC
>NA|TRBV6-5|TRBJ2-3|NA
CASLGQLTDTQYF
TGTGCCAGCTTAGGACAGCTTACAGATACGCAGTATTTT
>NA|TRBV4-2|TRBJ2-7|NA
CASSQEASGKGGEQYF
TGTGCCAGCAGCCAAGAGGCATCGGGGAAGGGAGGCGAGCAGTACTTC
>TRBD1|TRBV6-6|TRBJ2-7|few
CASIDAGTGNYEQYF
TGTGCCAGCATCGATGCCGGGACAGGGAACTACGAGCAGTACTTC
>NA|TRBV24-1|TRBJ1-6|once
CATSDWTASSYNSPLHF
TGTGCCACCAGTGATTGGACAGCGAGCTCCTATAATTCACCCCTCCACTTT
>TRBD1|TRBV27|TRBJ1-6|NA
CASSINPGQLNSPLHF
TGTGCCAGCAGTATAAACCCGGGACAGCTTAATTCACCCCTCCACTTT
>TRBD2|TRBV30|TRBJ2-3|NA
CAWSWASGAGGRTDTQYF
TGTGCCTGGAGTTGGGCTAGCGGGGCTGGAGGGAGGACAGATACGCAGTATTTT
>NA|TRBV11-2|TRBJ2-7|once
CASSLNSYEQYF
TGTGCCAGCAGCTTAAATTCCTACGAGCAGTACTTC
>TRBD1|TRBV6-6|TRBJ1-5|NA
CASSPPGTVNQPQHF
TGTGCCAGCAGTCCGCCCGGGACAGTCAATCAGCCCCAGCATTTT
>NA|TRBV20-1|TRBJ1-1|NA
CSARGVGEAFF
TGCAGTGCTAGAGGAGTCGGTGAAGCTTTCTTT
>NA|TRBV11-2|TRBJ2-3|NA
CASSLWADTQYF
TGTGCCAGCAGCTTATGGGCCGATACGCAGTATTTT
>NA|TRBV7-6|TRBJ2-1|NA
CASSQGTPSYNEQFF
TGTGCCAGCAGCCAGGGGACACCCTCCTACAATGAGCAGTTCTTC
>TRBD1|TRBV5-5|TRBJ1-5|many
CASSSGQGLGNQPQHF
TGTGCCAGCAGTTCCGGACAGGGTTTGGGCAATCAGCCCCAGCATTTT
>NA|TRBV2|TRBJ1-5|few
CASSLSSNQPQHF
TGTGCCAGCAGCCTCAGCAGCAATCAGCCCCAGCATTTT
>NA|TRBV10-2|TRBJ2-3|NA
CASSDLRGRVDTQYF
TGCGCCAGCAGTGACTTGCGGGGGCGCGTAGATACGCAGTATTTT
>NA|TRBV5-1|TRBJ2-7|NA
CASSYDRLQYF
TGCGCCAGCAGCTACGACCGATTACAGTACTTC
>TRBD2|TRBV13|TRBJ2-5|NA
CASSSRYDLSTSGGQETQYF
TGTGCCAGCAGCTCCCGATACGACCTCTCGACTAGCGGGGGCCAAGAGACCCAGTACTTC
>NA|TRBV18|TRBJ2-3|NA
CASSPIGTVSTDTQYF
TGTGCCAGCTCACCAATCGGGACGGTTAGCACAGATACGCAGTATTTT
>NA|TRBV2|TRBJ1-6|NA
CASSVRQINSPLHF
TGTGCCAGCAGTGTAAGACAGATCAATTCACCCCTCCACTTT
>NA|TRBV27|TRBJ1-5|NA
CASKGRGSNQPQHF
TGTGCCAGCAAGGGCAGGGGAAGCAATCAGCCCCAGCATTTT